This T cell receptor (beta chain) was observed in a study of technical replicates of blood from a handful of donors. TCRdb's table, derived via immunoSEQ multiplex PCR, lists solely in-frame clones and lacks some. Here the sample spans tens of thousands of clones, around 95% being singletons. This TCR was sampled from a human donor in good health. The specimen was T cells isolated from PBMCs.

The CDR3 protein is CASSFTEYVARGYGYTF. The CDR3 DNA reads as TGTGCCAGCAGCTTTACTGAGTACGTAGCCAGGGGGTATGGCTACACCTTC. The chain uses TRBV27 and TRBJ1-2; 7 positions agree with TRBD1. V lost 6 bases to trimming and J lost 5 bases; unmatched junction nucleotides: 18. This CDR3 is built from 17 residues. CDR1 is MNHEY, CDR2 SMNVEV, per germline (reference sequence).